A single T cell receptor (beta chain) is shown here with its context. This CDR3 is 12 amino acids long. The germline CDR1 and CDR2 sequences are MNHEY and SMNVEV (reference sequence). V was cut by 5 bases and J by 6 bases, with 11 bases left in between. TCRdb redid the calling of the RACE reads with MiXCR, one entry per CDR3 protein. The data hold about 200,000 distinct CDR3 sequences, with 20% to 25% observed a single time. Specified time point: patch test 3, about 24 weeks after DPC sensitization. The treatment is: therapeutic diphenylcyclopropenone sensitization with weekly scalp DPC. Those who donated were patients with alopecia, 18 to 70 years of age, and suitable for DPC. The data originate from a study of human T cells and chemical hapten exposure.

This TCR was recovered from a middle-aged woman with alopecia areata. Some clones in this sample may be carry-over from other donors' samples. This sequence joins TRBV27 and TRBJ2-7, with D possibly matching TRBD1 (6 bases). Sequencing used whole blood, obtained in connection with sensitization to the hapten diphenylcyclopropenone (DPC). The CDR3 loop is CASSPQGIEQYF. CDR3 bases: TGTGCCAGCAGTCCACAGGGAATCGAGCAGTACTTC.